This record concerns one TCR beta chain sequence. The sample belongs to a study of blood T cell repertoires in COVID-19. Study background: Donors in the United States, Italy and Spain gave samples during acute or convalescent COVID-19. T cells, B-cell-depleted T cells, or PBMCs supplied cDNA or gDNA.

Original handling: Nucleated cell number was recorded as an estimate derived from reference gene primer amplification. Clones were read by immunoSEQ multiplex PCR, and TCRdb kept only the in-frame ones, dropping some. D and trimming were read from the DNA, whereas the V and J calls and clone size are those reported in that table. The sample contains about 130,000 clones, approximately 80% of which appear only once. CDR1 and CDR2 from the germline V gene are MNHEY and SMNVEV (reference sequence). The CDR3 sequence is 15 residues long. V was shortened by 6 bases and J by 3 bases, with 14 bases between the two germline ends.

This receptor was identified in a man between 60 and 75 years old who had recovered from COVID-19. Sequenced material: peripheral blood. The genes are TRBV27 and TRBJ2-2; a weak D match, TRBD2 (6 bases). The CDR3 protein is CASSMGLEDTGELFF. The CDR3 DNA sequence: TGTGCCAGCAGCATGGGACTGGAAGACACCGGGGAGCTGTTTTTT.